What follows describes a single T cell receptor (beta chain). The target antigen is unknown. The entry originates in a study of siplizumab effects on memory and regulatory T cells. The study, taken as a whole, reports: On average, under 75% of mappable alloreactive CD4+ clones were Treg-derived under siplizumab, against 25% to 30% in controls. Siplizumab brought about a significant reduction in alloreactive sequences traceable to unstimulated CD4+ memory cells.

Clones were sequenced by immunoSEQ multiplex PCR, and TCRdb holds only the in-frame ones, with some missing. The table includes 95,000 to 100,000 clones, around nine tenths detected once. The germline CDR1 and CDR2 sequences are GTSNPN and SVGIG (reference sequence). CDR3 size: 13 residues. Deletions cut 1 base from V and 5 bases from J, with 9 bases between. This TCR came from a human donor in good health. V is TRBV30 and J is TRBJ1-5; D remains unclear. The source material was non-Treg CD4+ T cells sorted from blood. This chain's CDR3 is CAWSDGDDQPQHF. As DNA, the CDR3 is TGTGCCTGGAGTGATGGGGATGATCAGCCCCAGCATTTT.